Shown below are 26 T cell receptor beta chains from a single sample sequenced in a study of blood T cell repertoires in COVID-19. Clones were sequenced by immunoSEQ multiplex PCR, and TCRdb holds only the in-frame ones, with some missing. The sample has fewer than 350,000 clones; 86% are singletons. Sequencing was done on a sample of peripheral blood. The receptors stem from a woman in her 30s with COVID-19, enrolled during active disease.

This chain links TRBV18 with TRBJ1-2, with 7 bases that match TRBD1. Germline V gene lookup returns CDR1 KGHSH and CDR2 LQKENI. Trimming took 3 bases from V and 4 from J; bases not matched to a gene: 8. The length of the CDR3 is 15 residues. The CDR3: CASSPTTGQLYGYTF. For the CDR3, the DNA is TGTGCCAGCTCACCTACAACGGGACAGCTCTATGGCTACACCTTC.

This chain uses TRBV5-6 with TRBJ2-7; tentative D call: TRBD1 (5 bases). The V gene's germline CDR1 is SGHDT and CDR2 YYEEEE. CDR3 length: 16 amino acids. V was trimmed by 3 bases and J by 1 base, leaving 17 bases between them. CDR3 region: CASSSLSPGWSYEQYF. As DNA, the CDR3 is TGTGCCAGCAGCTCCCTATCCCCAGGGTGGTCCTACGAGCAGTACTTC. The entire variable domain, with the rest obtained from reference TRBV5-6 and TRBJ2-7, is as follows: DAGVTQSPTHLIKTRGQQVTLRCSPKSGHDTVSWYQQALGQGPQFIFQYYEEEERQRGNFPDRFSGHQFPNYSSELNVNALLLGDSALYLCASSSLSPGWSYEQYFGPGTRLTVT.

The chain has TRBV4-1 and TRBJ1-5, with D perhaps TRBD1 (5 bases). This CDR3 has 18 amino acids. V dropped 3 bases and J dropped 0 bases, with 18 bases sitting between them. Per germline, CDR1 MGHRA and CDR2 YSYEKL. The CDR3 region has the DNA TGCGCCAGCAGCCACCCCCCGGGACTAACTCGTAGCAATCAGCCCCAGCATTTT. Protein product: CASSHPPGLTRSNQPQHF.

This clone was recorded only once. Here the CDR3 DNA reads TGTGCCAGCAGCCGCTCCTGGACAGGGGGTAGCTACACCTTC. As protein: CASSRSWTGGSYTF. This sequence joins TRBV14 and TRBJ1-2, with 10 bases identical to TRBD1. V lost 4 bases and J lost 9; bases outside the gene matches: 8. The CDR3 loop spans 14 amino acids. Per the germline V gene, CDR1 is SGHDN and CDR2 is FVKESK.

This chain links TRBV28 with TRBJ2-6, with D unclear. The CDR3 covers 15 residues. Looked up from germline, CDR1 is MDHEN and CDR2 is SYDVKM. The V and J ends lost 2 bases and 2 bases respectively, with 7 bases between them. The CDR3 loop reads CASSLPGPGANVLTF. The CDR3 DNA follows: TGTGCCAGCAGTTTACCAGGCCCTGGGGCCAACGTCCTGACTTTC.

V and J are TRBV23-1 and TRBJ1-1; the match to TRBD1 covers 8 bases. TRBV23-1 is placed among ORFs of uncertain function. The CDR3 contains 21 residues. V lost 4 bases to trimming and J lost 3 bases; unmatched junction nucleotides: 25. CDR3 sequence reads: CASSPANPLDRAMEGDTEAFF. The CDR3 DNA sequence: TGCGCCAGCAGTCCGGCAAACCCCCTGGACAGGGCAATGGAGGGTGACACTGAAGCTTTCTTT.

The chain has TRBV11-2 and TRBJ2-6; 8 bases line up with TRBD1. J lost 2 bases, V lost 5 bases, and 2 bases had no gene match. The CDR3 is 15 amino acids. The V gene's germline CDR1 is SGHAT and CDR2 FQNNGV. The CDR3 sequence: CASSPQGAGANVLTF. CDR3 bases: TGTGCCAGCAGCCCACAGGGGGCTGGGGCCAACGTCCTGACTTTC.

The V and J genes are TRBV15 and TRBJ2-1; TRBD2 matches at 13 bases. The J segment lost 5 bases and the V segment lost 2 bases, leaving 3 bases of the junction unmatched. Germline loops: CDR1 LNHNV, CDR2 YYDKDF (reference sequence). The CDR3 sequence is 16 residues long. As DNA, the CDR3 is TGTGCCACCAGCAGAATACTAGCGGGGGGGGACAATGAGCAGTTCTTC. Translating it yields CATSRILAGGDNEQFF.

This clone was counted a single time. The genes are TRBV5-8 and TRBJ2-1; 9 positions match TRBD1. Germline V CDR1 and CDR2: SGHTS, YDEGEE. The CDR3 extends over 15 amino acids. With 3 bases clipped from V and 5 bases from J, the junction kept 6 bases outside the gene matches. Here the CDR3 reads CASSSGQGWDNEQFF. The CDR3 DNA follows: TGTGCCAGCAGCTCCGGACAGGGGTGGGACAATGAGCAGTTCTTC. Drawing the rest from reference TRBV5-8 and TRBJ2-1, the complete variable domain is EAGVTQSPTHLIKTRGQQATLRCSPISGHTSVYWYQQALGLGLQFLLWYDEGEERNRGNFPPRFSGRQFPNYSSELNVNALELEDSALYLCASSSGQGWDNEQFFGPGTRLTVL.

This chain joins TRBV10-1 and TRBJ2-7; 8 bases fit TRBD1. Germline lookup yields CDR1 WNHNN and CDR2 SYGVQD (reference sequence). V lost 6 bases and J lost 4; bases outside the gene matches: 11. The CDR3 is 15 residues long. The CDR3 loop reads CASREGTGFQYEQYF. The CDR3 DNA reads TGCGCCAGCAGAGAGGGGACAGGATTTCAGTACGAGCAGTACTTC.

The J gene is TRBJ2-1, the V gene TRBV11-2; no firm D call. This CDR3 has 14 residues. Trimming removed 6 bases from V and 5 bases from J, with 14 bases in between. The germline gives CDR1 SGHAT, CDR2 FQNNGV. In DNA form, the CDR3 reads TGTGCCAGCAGTCGTACACGAACTAACAATGAGCAGTTCTTC. It yields the protein CASSRTRTNNEQFF.

This clone was counted once. The J gene is TRBJ2-7, the V gene TRBV2; 8 nucleotides agree with TRBD1. This CDR3 spans 15 amino acids. Per the germline V gene, CDR1 is SNHLY and CDR2 is FYNNEI. J was trimmed by 3 bases and V by 1 base; bases with no gene match: 5. CDR3 residues: CASSEGAGGNYEQYF. CDR3 coding DNA: TGTGCCAGCAGTGAAGGGGCAGGGGGCAACTACGAGCAGTACTTC.

The chain has TRBV2 and TRBJ2-7; TRBD2 aligns across 14 bases. The germline CDR1 and CDR2 sequences are SNHLY and FYNNEI. The CDR3 contains 19 residues. Unmatched junction bases numbered 9, after V lost 0 bases and J lost 2 bases. The CDR3 reads CASSEAPGLAGATPYEQYF. The CDR3 DNA is TGTGCCAGCAGTGAAGCGCCGGGACTAGCGGGGGCGACTCCCTACGAGCAGTACTTC.

The chain combines TRBV27 with TRBJ1-2; D not certain. Germline assignment: CDR1 MNHEY and CDR2 SMNVEV (reference sequence). CDR3 length: 13 residues. V lost 4 bases to trimming and J lost 3 bases, with 9 bases between them. The CDR3 region is CASSSYDYYGYTF. The DNA of the CDR3 is TGTGCCAGCAGTTCATACGACTACTATGGCTACACCTTC.

This clone appeared a single time. The gene calls are TRBV2 and TRBJ2-5; D unresolved. V lost 3 bases to trimming and J lost 1 base, with 9 bases between them. The germline gives CDR1 SNHLY, CDR2 FYNNEI. The CDR3 has 14 amino acids. CDR3 in DNA: TGTGCCAGCAGTGATTGGCAAAGCCAAGAGACCCAGTACTTC. Amino acids: CASSDWQSQETQYF. Filled out from reference TRBV2 and TRBJ2-5, the complete variable domain reads EPEVTQTPSHQVTQMGQEVILRCVPISNHLYFYWYRQILGQKVEFLVSFYNNEISEKSEIFDDQFSVERPDGSNFTLKIRSTKLEDSAMYFCASSDWQSQETQYFGPGTRLLVL.

The rearrangement links TRBV6-2 or TRBV6-3 to TRBJ2-7; D call uncertain. This CDR3 is built from 11 residues. The ends were cut back, 4 bases at V and 3 bases at J, with 4 bases in the middle. Germline V gives CDR1 MNHEY, CDR2 SVGEGT. The CDR3 reads CASSSVYEQYF. CDR3 bases: TGTGCCAGCAGTTCGGTCTACGAGCAGTACTTC.

The genes are TRBV7-2 and TRBJ2-3; D gene unclear. Germline V gene sequence: CDR1 SGHTA, CDR2 FQGNSA. Trimming removed 5 bases at V and 4 bases at J, with 13 bases between. There are 14 residues in the CDR3. Here the CDR3 DNA reads TGTGCCAGCAGCCCTTCCAGGCCCCCAGATACGCAGTATTTT. It is translated as CASSPSRPPDTQYF.

The V and J genes are TRBV5-4 and TRBJ2-4, with a tentative D call TRBD2 (6 bases). The V and J ends lost 2 bases and 5 bases respectively, with 14 bases between them. Germline lookup yields CDR1 SGHNT and CDR2 YYREEE (reference sequence). The CDR3 is 15 amino acids. In DNA form, the CDR3 reads TGTGCCAGCAGCTTTCCGGGGGAGGCGCAAAACATTCAGTACTTC. Encoded protein: CASSFPGEAQNIQYF.

A single count supports this clone. This chain connects TRBV11-2 to TRBJ2-3; 10 bases map to TRBD1. V lost 5 bases and J lost 8; bases outside the gene matches: 13. This CDR3 contains 16 residues. CDR1 is SGHAT, CDR2 FQNNGV, per germline. The CDR3 DNA is TGTGCCAGCAGCACCCAAGGGACAGGGGCCCTCCGTACGCAGTATTTT. The encoded protein is CASSTQGTGALRTQYF.

The chain has TRBV6-6 and TRBJ2-2; D unclear. Looked up from germline, CDR1 is MNHNY and CDR2 is SVGAGI (reference sequence). V was pared by 8 bases and J by 6 bases, with 19 bases between. The CDR3 consists of 15 residues. DNA of the CDR3: TGTGCCAGCCTCCCCGGCACTCTAGATGCCGGGGAGCTGTTTTTT. Its protein product is CASLPGTLDAGELFF.

This clone occurred many times. Other DNA sequences in this specimen translate into the identical CDR3. This chain uses TRBV19 with TRBJ1-2; the match to TRBD1 covers 7 bases. Germline values: CDR1 LNHDA, CDR2 SQIVND (reference sequence). CDR3 length equals 13 residues. After removal of 5 bases from V and 4 bases from J, the junction contained 4 bases not matched to a gene. This chain's CDR3 is CASSPGTVYGYTF. The DNA of the CDR3 is TGTGCCAGTAGTCCCGGGACAGTCTATGGCTACACCTTC.

This rearrangement joins TRBV6-2 or TRBV6-3 to TRBJ2-7, with 8 bases aligning to TRBD2. V shed 0 bases, J shed 6 bases, and the junction held 7 bases outside the gene matches. There are 15 residues in the CDR3. The germline gives CDR1 MNHEY, CDR2 SVGEGT. This chain's CDR3 is CASSYSWTSNSEQYF. The CDR3 nucleotides read TGTGCCAGCAGTTACTCGTGGACTAGCAATTCCGAGCAGTACTTC.

The chain is built from TRBV6-4 and TRBJ2-1, with 12 bases fitting TRBD2. Germline V gene sequence: CDR1 MRHNA, CDR2 SNTAGT. The CDR3 runs 17 residues. Unmatched junction bases numbered 4, after V lost 4 bases and J lost 0 bases. CDR3 residues: CASSGTSGTYSYNEQFF. The CDR3 DNA sequence: TGTGCCAGCAGTGGGACTAGCGGGACCTACTCCTACAATGAGCAGTTCTTC.

The rearrangement uses TRBV5-6 and TRBJ1-1; D is unclear. CDR1 and CDR2 from the germline V gene are SGHDT and YYEEEE. V was clipped by 0 bases and J by 1 base, with 10 bases between them. The CDR3 spans 15 residues. The CDR3 coding sequence is TGTGCCAGCAGCTTGGCCGGGGTGGAGAACACTGAAGCTTTCTTT. Its translation: CASSLAGVENTEAFF.

The gene calls are TRBV6-5 and TRBJ1-2; D perhaps matches TRBD1 (6 bases). The CDR3 runs to 14 residues. V was cut by 6 bases and J by 4 bases, with 15 bases left in between. Looked up from germline, CDR1 is MNHEY and CDR2 is SVGAGI. The CDR3 loop is CASRFQGFGYGYTF. In nucleotides, the CDR3 is TGTGCCAGCAGATTCCAGGGGTTTGGCTATGGCTACACCTTC.

The chain is built from TRBV5-1 and TRBJ1-2; no definite D call. CDR3 length equals 13 residues. The germline CDR1 and CDR2 sequences are SGHRS and YFSETQ. V lost 0 bases and J lost 3, with 6 bases in between. CDR3 in amino acids: CASSLDNHYGYTF. The CDR3 DNA sequence: TGCGCCAGCAGCTTGGACAACCACTATGGCTACACCTTC.